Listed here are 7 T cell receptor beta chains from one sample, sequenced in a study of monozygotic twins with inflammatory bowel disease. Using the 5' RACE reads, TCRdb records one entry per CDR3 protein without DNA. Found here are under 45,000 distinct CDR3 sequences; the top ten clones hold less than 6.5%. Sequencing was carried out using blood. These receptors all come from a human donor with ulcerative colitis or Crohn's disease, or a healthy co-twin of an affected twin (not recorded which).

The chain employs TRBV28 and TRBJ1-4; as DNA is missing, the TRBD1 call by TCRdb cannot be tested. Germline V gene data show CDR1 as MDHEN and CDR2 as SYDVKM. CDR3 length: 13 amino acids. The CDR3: CAHRGGVREKLFF.

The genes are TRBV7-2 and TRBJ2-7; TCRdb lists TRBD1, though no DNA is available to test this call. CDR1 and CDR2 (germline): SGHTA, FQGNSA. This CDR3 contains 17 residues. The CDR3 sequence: CASSLGRGTGGSYEQYF.

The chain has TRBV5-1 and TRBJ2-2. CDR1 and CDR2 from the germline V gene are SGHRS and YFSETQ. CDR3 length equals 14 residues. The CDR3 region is CASSWDSETGELFF.

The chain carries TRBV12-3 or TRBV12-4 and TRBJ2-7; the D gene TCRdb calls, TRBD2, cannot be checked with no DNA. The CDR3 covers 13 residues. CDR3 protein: CASSFAGGYEQYF.

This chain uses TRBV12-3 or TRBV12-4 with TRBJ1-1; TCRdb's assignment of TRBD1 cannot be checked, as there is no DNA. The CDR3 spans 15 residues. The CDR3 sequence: CASSSPGRLDTEAFF.

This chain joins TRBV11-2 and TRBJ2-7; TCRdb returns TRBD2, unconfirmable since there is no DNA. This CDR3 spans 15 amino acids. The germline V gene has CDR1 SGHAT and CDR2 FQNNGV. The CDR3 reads CASSRRGTSPDEQYF.

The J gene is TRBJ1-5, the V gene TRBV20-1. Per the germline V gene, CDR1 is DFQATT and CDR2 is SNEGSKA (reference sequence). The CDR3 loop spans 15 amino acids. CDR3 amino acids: CSAVGLGMRNQPQHF.